These 9 T cell receptor beta chains were sequenced from one sample in a study of T cell responses to AZD1222 COVID-19 vaccine. The repertoire was sequenced with immunoSEQ multiplex PCR; TCRdb's copy has only in-frame clones and lacks some. The sample carries over 100,000 clones, 70% to 90% recorded once. The sequencing here drew on peripheral blood, taken on day 0 of AZD1222 vaccination. Receptor source: an adult in good health.

This chain connects TRBV27 to TRBJ1-3, with TRBD1 matching 7 bases. V was clipped by 5 bases and J by 0 bases; unmatched bases: 4. This CDR3 comprises 15 residues. Per germline, CDR1 MNHEY and CDR2 SMNVEV (reference sequence). This CDR3 reads CASSDSGGSGNTIYF. Here the CDR3 DNA reads TGTGCCAGCAGTGACTCAGGGGGCTCTGGAAACACCATATATTTT.

This clone appeared a single time. The rearrangement links TRBV4-1 to TRBJ1-6; no firm D call. V lost 5 bases and J lost 11, with 10 bases in between. The CDR3 totals 12 residues. Germline V gene data show CDR1 as MGHRA and CDR2 as YSYEKL. Here the CDR3 reads CASSSGRAPLHF. The CDR3 region has the DNA TGCGCCAGCAGCTCAGGACGGGCACCCCTCCACTTT.

This chain links TRBV9 with TRBJ2-7, with D perhaps being TRBD1 or TRBD2 (5 bases each). The CDR3 extends over 15 amino acids. Deletions cut 3 bases from V and 3 bases from J, with 16 bases between. The germline CDR1 and CDR2 sequences are SGDLS and YYNGEE. The CDR3 DNA reads as TGTGCCAGCAGCGGAGGACCGGGACCCGGCTACGAGCAGTACTTC. Encoded protein: CASSGGPGPGYEQYF.

The V and J genes are TRBV6-5 and TRBJ2-7; D is uncertain. CDR3 length equals 14 residues. Trimming took off 2 bases at V and 3 bases at J, with 11 bases between the two ends. Germline V CDR1 and CDR2: MNHEY, SVGAGI. DNA for the CDR3: TGTGCCAGCAGTTACCTGGGCCAAGACTACGAGCAGTACTTC. Amino acids: CASSYLGQDYEQYF.

The rearrangement joins TRBV3-1 (or the pseudogene TRBV3-2) to TRBJ1-4; D gene ambiguous. The CDR3 is made up of 11 amino acids. Germline V gives CDR1 LGHDT, CDR2 YNNKEL (reference sequence). V lost 3 bases and J lost 8, with 4 bases in between. The CDR3 spells CASSQTEKLFF. Written as DNA, the CDR3 is TGTGCCAGCAGCCAGACGGAAAAACTGTTTTTT.

This chain uses TRBV4-1 with TRBJ1-5, with D maybe TRBD1 (6 bases). The V gene lost 1 base and the J gene lost 7 bases, with 17 bases spanning the gap. This CDR3 has 16 amino acids. In germline, CDR1 is MGHRA, CDR2 YSYEKL. The CDR3 loop is CASSQVPFRGPQPQHF. CDR3 DNA sequence: TGCGCCAGCAGCCAAGTGCCATTCAGGGGACCGCAGCCCCAGCATTTT.

This clone was seen only once. The rearrangement joins TRBV2 to TRBJ1-4, with D unresolved. The CDR3 totals 11 residues. CDR1 and CDR2 from the germline V gene are SNHLY and FYNNEI. The V and J ends lost 5 bases and 6 bases respectively, with 4 bases between them. In DNA form, the CDR3 reads TGTGCCAGCAGTTCCGATGAAAAACTGTTTTTT. Protein product: CASSSDEKLFF.

This chain uses TRBV9 with TRBJ1-6, with a tentative D call TRBD1 (5 bases). Germline V gene sequence: CDR1 SGDLS, CDR2 YYNGEE. CDR3 length: 14 amino acids. Trimming shortened V by 3 bases and J by 7 bases, and 11 bases separated the two germline ends. For the CDR3, the DNA is TGTGCCAGCAGCGCTCAGGGTCCAAATTCACCCCTCCACTTT. Translation gives CASSAQGPNSPLHF.

The chain couples TRBV3-1 (or the pseudogene TRBV3-2) to TRBJ1-6; 10 positions agree with TRBD1. The CDR3 consists of 15 residues. CDR1 is LGHDT, CDR2 YNNKEL, per germline (reference sequence). The J segment lost 7 bases and the V segment lost 4 bases, leaving 4 bases of the junction unmatched. CDR3 sequence (DNA): TGTGCCAGCAGCCTTATGGACAGGGGGAATTCACCCCTCCACTTT. This codes for CASSLMDRGNSPLHF.